Listed here are 2 T cell receptor beta chains from one sample, sequenced in a study of vaccination effects on CD4 cells after COVID-19. Produced via immunoSEQ multiplex PCR; TCRdb's table is partial and in-frame only. The sample has about 25,000 clones; roughly four fifths are singletons. It was after around 10 days of culture that CD4+ T cells were isolated. These receptors have no identified antigens. Source: CD4+ T cells from PBMCs cultured without peptide, taken before COVID-19 vaccination. The origin of the receptors is a human donor who received a COVID-19 vaccine.

This clone was picked up a small number of times. The chain has TRBV3-1 (or the pseudogene TRBV3-2) and TRBJ2-2; D gene ambiguous. With 1 base removed from V and 7 bases from J, the gap between germline ends came to 16 bases. This CDR3 contains 16 residues. The germline CDR1 and CDR2 sequences are LGHDT and YNNKEL (reference sequence). The CDR3: CASSQALHFWNGELFF. In DNA, the CDR3 is TGTGCCAGCAGCCAAGCCCTTCACTTTTGGAACGGGGAGCTGTTTTTT.

This sequence joins TRBV6-1 and TRBJ2-5; weak D call: TRBD2 (5 bases). The CDR3 is 14 residues long. Deletions cut 2 bases from V and 1 base from J, with 8 bases between. Germline loops: CDR1 MNHNS, CDR2 SASEGT. As DNA, the CDR3 is TGTGCCAGCAGTGAAATAGGGAGCCAAGAGACCCAGTACTTC. It translates to CASSEIGSQETQYF.